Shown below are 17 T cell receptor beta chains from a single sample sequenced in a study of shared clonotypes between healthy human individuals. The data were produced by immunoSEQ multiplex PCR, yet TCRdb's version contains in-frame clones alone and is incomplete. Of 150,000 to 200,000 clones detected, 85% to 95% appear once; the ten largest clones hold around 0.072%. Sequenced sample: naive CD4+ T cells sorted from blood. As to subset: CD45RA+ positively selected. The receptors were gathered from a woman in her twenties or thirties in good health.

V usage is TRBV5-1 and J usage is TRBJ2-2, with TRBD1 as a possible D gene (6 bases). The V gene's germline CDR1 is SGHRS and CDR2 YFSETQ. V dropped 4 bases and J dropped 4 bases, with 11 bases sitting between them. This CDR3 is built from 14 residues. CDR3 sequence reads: CASSPWTATGELFF. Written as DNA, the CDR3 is TGCGCCAGCAGCCCGTGGACAGCCACCGGGGAGCTGTTTTTT.

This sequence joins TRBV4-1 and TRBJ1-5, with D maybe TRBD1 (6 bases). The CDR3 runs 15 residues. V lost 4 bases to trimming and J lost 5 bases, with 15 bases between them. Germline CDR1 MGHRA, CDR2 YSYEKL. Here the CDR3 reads CASSRISGADQPQHF. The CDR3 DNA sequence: TGCGCCAGCAGCCGAATTTCAGGGGCTGATCAGCCCCAGCATTTT.

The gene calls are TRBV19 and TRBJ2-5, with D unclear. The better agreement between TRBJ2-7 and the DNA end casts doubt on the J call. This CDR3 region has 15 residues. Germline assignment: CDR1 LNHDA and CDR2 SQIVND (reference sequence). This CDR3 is CASSHTAGMTYEQYF. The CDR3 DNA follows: TGTGCCAGTAGCCACACCGCAGGTATGACCTACGAGCAGTACTTC.

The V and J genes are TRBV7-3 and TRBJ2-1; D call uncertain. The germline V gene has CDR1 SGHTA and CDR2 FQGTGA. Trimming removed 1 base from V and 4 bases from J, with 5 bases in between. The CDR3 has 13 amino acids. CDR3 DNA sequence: TGTGCCAGCAGCTTAAGCAGTTACAATGAGCAGTTCTTC. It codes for CASSLSSYNEQFF.

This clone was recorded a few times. The CDR3 DNA follows: TGTGCCAGCAGCCAGGGGGACAGAAATCAGCCCCAGCATTTT. Translated, it gives CASSQGDRNQPQHF. The gene calls are TRBV28 and TRBJ1-5; the match to TRBD1 covers 7 bases. J gave up 4 bases and V 6 bases, and 6 bases lay outside the gene matches. Germline CDR1 MDHEN, CDR2 SYDVKM. This CDR3 is built from 14 residues.

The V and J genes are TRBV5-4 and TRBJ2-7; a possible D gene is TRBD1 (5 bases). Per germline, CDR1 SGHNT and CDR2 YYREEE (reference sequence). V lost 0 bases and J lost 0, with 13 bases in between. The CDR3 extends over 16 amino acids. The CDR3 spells CASSLVAGSSSYEQYF. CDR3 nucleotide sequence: TGTGCCAGCAGCTTGGTGGCAGGGTCGAGCTCCTACGAGCAGTACTTC.

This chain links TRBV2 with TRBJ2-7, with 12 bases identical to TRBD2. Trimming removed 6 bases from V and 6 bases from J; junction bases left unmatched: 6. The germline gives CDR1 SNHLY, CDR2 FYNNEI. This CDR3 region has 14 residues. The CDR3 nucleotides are TGTGCCAGCAGGCGACTAGCGGGAGTTCGCGAGCAGTACTTC. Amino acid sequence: CASRRLAGVREQYF.

CDR3 region: CASSLGLVYEQYF. The CDR3 nucleotides read TGTGCCAGCAGCTTGGGACTAGTCTACGAGCAGTACTTC. The rearrangement links TRBV5-6 to TRBJ2-7; a weak D match, TRBD2 (6 bases). With 0 bases removed from V and 3 bases from J, the gap between germline ends came to 7 bases. Per the germline V gene, CDR1 is SGHDT and CDR2 is YYEEEE. The CDR3 is 13 amino acids.

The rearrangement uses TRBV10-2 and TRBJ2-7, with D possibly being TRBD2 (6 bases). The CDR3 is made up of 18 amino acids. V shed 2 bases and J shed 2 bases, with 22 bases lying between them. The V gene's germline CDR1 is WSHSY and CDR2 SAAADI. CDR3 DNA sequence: TGCGCCAGCAGTGAGGGGGACTCCTACGAAGCTGGAACCTACGAGCAGTACTTC. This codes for CASSEGDSYEAGTYEQYF.

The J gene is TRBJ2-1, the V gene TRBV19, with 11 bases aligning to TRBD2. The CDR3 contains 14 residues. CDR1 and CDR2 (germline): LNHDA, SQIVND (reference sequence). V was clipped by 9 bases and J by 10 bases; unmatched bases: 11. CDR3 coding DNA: TGTGCCAGCCTCCAGACTAGCGGGAACCGCGAGCAGTTCTTC. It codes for CASLQTSGNREQFF.

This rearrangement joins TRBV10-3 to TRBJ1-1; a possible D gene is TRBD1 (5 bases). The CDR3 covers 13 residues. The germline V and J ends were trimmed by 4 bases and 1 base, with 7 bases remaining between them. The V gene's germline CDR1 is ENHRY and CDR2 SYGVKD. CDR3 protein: CAISGDGNTEAFF. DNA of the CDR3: TGTGCCATCAGTGGGGACGGGAACACTGAAGCTTTCTTT.

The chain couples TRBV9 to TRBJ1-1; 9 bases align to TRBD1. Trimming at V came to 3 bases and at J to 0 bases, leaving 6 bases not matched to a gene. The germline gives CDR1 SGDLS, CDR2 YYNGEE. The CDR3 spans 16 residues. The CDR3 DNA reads TGTGCCAGCAGCGGTGGACAGGGGCATATGAACACTGAAGCTTTCTTT. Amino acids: CASSGGQGHMNTEAFF.

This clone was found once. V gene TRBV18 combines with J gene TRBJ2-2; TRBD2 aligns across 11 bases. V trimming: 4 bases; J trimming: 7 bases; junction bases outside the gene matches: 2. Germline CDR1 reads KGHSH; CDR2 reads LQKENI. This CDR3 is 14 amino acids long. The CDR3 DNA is TGTGCCAGCTCACACGGACTAGCGGGCGGGGAGCTGTTTTTT. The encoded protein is CASSHGLAGGELFF. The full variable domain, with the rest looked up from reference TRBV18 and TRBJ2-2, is NAGVMQNPRHLVRRRGQEARLRCSPMKGHSHVYWYRQLPEEGLKFMVYLQKENIIDESGMPKERFSAEFPKEGPSILRIQQVVRGDSAAYFCASSHGLAGGELFFGEGSRLTVL.

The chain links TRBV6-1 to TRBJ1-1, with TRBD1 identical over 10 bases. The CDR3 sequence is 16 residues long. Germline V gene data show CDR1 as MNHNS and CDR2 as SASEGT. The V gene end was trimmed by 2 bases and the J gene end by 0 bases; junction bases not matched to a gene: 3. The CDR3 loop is CASSERDRGMNTEAFF. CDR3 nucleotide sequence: TGTGCCAGCAGTGAACGGGACAGGGGAATGAACACTGAAGCTTTCTTT.

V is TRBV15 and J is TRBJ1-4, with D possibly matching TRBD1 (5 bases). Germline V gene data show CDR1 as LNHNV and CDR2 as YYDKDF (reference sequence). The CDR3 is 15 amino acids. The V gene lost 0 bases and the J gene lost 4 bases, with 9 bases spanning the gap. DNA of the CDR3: TGTGCCACCAGCAGAGATGGGGGGAATAATGAAAAACTGTTTTTT. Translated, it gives CATSRDGGNNEKLFF.

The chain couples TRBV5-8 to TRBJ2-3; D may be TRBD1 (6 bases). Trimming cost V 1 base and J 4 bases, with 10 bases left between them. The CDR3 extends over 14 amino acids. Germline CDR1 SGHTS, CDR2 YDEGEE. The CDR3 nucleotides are TGTGCCAGCAGCTTGAGTACAGGGCCAGATACGCAGTATTTT. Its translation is CASSLSTGPDTQYF.

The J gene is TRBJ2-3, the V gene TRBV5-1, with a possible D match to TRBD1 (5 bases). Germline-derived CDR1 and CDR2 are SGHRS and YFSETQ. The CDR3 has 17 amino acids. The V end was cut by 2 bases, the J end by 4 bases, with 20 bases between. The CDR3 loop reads CASSFLRGHYTSDTQYF. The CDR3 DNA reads TGCGCCAGCAGCTTTCTAAGGGGTCATTACACTTCAGATACGCAGTATTTT. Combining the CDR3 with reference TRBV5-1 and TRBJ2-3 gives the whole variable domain KAGVTQTPRYLIKTRGQQVTLSCSPISGHRSVSWYQQTPGQGLQFLFEYFSETQRNKGNFPGRFSGRQFSNSRSEMNVSTLELGDSALYLCASSFLRGHYTSDTQYFGPGTRLTVL.